This TCR beta chain was profiled in a study of blood T cell repertoires in COVID-19. Residents of about two dozen US areas, aged roughly 18 to 95 years, made up the participants. As handled by the study authors: Researchers report that nucleated cell counts were estimated from reference gene primer amplification. Sequenced by immunoSEQ multiplex PCR; TCRdb stores in-frame clones only, minus some. The V and J calls and clone size come from that table; D and trimming were worked out from the DNA. The repertoire has hundreds of thousands of clones, around nine tenths of them found once; the top ten carry approximately 2%. Germline V gene lookup returns CDR1 SGHRS and CDR2 YFSETQ. Trimming removed 1 base at V and 4 bases at J, with 16 bases between. The length of the CDR3 is 16 residues. This clone appeared once.

Sample: PBMCs or T cells enriched from blood (not recorded which). The chain carries TRBV5-1 and TRBJ2-3; possible D gene TRBD1, 6 bases. The TCR sequence derives from a woman aged 55-70 years in a cohort exposed to, infected with or recovered from COVID-19 (not recorded which). The CDR3 nucleotides are TGCGCCAGCAGCTTGAACGGCAGGGGTGCCGCAGATACGCAGTATTTT. It encodes CASSLNGRGAADTQYF.